This T cell receptor (beta chain) was recovered during a study of CD8 T cells in Susac syndrome. Random hexamers were used to reverse transcribe an amount of roughly 0.45 to 1 ug RNA. TCRdb ran MiXCR on the immunoSEQ multiplex PCR reads and lists one entry per CDR3 protein. Altogether about 160,000 distinct CDR3 sequences are present, 94% being singletons, with the ten largest covering about 0.1%. Germline loops: CDR1 DFQATT, CDR2 SNEGSKA (reference sequence). This CDR3 is 16 amino acids long. Trimming cost V 3 bases and J 10 bases, with 27 bases left between them. The chain is built from TRBV20-1 and TRBJ1-1; no definite D call. The sample taken for sequencing was CD4+ T cells from PBMCs. This receptor was identified in a human donor with multiple sclerosis. The CDR3 is CSASRVPGRPSFVAFF. The CDR3 nucleotides are TGCAGTGCTAGTCGGGTTCCTGGGCGGCCCAGTTTTGTAGCTTTCTTT.